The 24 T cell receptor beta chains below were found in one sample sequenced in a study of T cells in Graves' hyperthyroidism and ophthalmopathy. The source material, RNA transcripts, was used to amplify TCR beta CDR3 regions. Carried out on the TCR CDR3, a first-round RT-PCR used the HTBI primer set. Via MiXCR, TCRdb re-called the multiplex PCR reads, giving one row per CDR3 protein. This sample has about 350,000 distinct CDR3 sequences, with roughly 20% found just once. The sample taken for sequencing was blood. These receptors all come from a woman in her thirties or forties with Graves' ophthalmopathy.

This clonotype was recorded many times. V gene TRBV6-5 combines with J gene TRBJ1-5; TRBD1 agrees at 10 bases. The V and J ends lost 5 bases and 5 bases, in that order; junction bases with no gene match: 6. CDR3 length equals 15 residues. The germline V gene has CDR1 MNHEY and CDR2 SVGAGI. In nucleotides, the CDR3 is TGTGCCAGCAGTCCCCGGGACAGGGGACATCAGCCCCAGCATTTT. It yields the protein CASSPRDRGHQPQHF.

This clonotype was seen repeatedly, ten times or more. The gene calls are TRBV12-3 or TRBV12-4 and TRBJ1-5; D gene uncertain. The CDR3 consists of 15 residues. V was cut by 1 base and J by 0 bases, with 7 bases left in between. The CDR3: CASSLDIYSNQPQHF. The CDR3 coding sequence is TGTGCCAGCAGTTTAGATATATATAGCAATCAGCCCCAGCATTTT.

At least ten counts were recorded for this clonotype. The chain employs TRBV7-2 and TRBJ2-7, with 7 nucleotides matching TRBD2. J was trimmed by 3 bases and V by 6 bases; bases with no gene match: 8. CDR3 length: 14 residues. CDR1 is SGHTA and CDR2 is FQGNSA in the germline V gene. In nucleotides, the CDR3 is TGTGCCAGCAGTAGGGGCGGGAGTCTCTACGAGCAGTACTTC. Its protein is CASSRGGSLYEQYF.

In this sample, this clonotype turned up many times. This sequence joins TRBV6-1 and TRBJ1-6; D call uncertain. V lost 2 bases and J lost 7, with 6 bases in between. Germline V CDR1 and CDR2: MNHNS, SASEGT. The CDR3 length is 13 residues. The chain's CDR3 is CASSERENSPLHF. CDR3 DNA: TGTGCCAGCAGTGAAAGGGAGAATTCACCCCTCCACTTT.

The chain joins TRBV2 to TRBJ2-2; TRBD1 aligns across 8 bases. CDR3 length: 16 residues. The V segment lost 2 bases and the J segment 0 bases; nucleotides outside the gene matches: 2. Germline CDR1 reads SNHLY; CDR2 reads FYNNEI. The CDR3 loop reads CASSEMGQANTGELFF. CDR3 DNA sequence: TGTGCCAGCAGTGAAATGGGACAGGCGAACACCGGGGAGCTGTTTTTT.

CDR3 loop: CSLQGNTEAFF. The DNA of the CDR3 is TGCAGCCTACAGGGGAACACTGAAGCTTTCTTT. This chain uses TRBV20-1 with TRBJ1-1; TRBD1 might be the D (6 bases). Germline CDR1 reads DFQATT; CDR2 reads SNEGSKA (reference sequence). The length of the CDR3 is 11 residues.

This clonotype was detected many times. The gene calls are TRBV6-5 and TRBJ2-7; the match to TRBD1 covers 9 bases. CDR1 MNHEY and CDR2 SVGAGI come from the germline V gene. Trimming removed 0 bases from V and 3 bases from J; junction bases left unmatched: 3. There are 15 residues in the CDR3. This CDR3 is CASSYSGTGNYEQYF. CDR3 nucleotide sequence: TGTGCCAGCAGTTACTCAGGGACAGGGAACTACGAGCAGTACTTC.

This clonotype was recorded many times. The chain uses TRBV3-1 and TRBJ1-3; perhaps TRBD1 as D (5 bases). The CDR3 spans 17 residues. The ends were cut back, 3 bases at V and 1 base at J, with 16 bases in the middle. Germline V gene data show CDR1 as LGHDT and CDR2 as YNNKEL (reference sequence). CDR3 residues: CASSHPTDHFSGNTIYF. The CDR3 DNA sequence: TGTGCCAGCAGCCACCCGACAGACCACTTTTCTGGAAACACCATATATTTT.

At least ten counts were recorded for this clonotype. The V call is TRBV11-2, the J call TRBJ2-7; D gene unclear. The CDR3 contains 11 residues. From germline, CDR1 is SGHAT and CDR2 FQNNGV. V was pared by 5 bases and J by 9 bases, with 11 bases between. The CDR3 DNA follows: TGTGCCAGCAGCCAGTCGGTGGGGCAGTACTTC. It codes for CASSQSVGQYF.

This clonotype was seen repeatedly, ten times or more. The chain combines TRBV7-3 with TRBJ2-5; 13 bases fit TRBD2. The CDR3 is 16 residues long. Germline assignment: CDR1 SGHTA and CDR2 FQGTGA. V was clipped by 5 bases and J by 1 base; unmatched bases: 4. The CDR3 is CASSPGLAGFQETQYF. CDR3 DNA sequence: TGTGCCAGCAGCCCGGGACTAGCGGGGTTCCAAGAGACCCAGTACTTC.

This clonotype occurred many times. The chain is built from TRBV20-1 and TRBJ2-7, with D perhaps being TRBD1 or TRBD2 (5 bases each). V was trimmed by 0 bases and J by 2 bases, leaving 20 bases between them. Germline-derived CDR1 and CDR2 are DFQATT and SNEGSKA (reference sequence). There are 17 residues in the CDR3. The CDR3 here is CSARDDKSPGRTYEQYF. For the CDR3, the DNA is TGCAGTGCTAGAGACGACAAATCCCCGGGACGGACCTACGAGCAGTACTTC.

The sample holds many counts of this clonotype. The CDR3 loop reads CASSLGKFSYEQYF. CDR3 sequence (DNA): TGCGCCAGCAGCTTGGGGAAGTTCTCCTACGAGCAGTACTTC. The J gene is TRBJ2-7, the V gene TRBV5-1; D remains ambiguous. The CDR3 is 14 amino acids. The V and J ends lost 0 bases and 0 bases respectively, with 7 bases between them. Germline V gives CDR1 SGHRS, CDR2 YFSETQ.

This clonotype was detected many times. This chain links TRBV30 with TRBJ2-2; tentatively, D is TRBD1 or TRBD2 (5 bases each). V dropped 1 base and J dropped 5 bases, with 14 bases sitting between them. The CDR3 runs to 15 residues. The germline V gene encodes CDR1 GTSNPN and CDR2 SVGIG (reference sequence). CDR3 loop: CAWSANPRETGELFF. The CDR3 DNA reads TGTGCCTGGAGTGCTAACCCCAGGGAGACCGGGGAGCTGTTTTTT. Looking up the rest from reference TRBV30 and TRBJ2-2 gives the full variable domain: SQTIHQWPATLVQPVGSPLSLECTVEGTSNPNLYWYRQAAGRGLQLLFYSVGIGQISSEVPQNLSASRPQDRQFILSSKKLLLSDSGFYLCAWSANPRETGELFFGEGSRLTVL.

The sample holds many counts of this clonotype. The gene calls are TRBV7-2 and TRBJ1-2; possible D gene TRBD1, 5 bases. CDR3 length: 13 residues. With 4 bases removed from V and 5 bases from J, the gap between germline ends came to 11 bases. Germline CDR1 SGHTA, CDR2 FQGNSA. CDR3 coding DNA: TGTGCCAGCAGCTCTCGTCGACAGTATGGCTACACCTTC. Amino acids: CASSSRRQYGYTF.

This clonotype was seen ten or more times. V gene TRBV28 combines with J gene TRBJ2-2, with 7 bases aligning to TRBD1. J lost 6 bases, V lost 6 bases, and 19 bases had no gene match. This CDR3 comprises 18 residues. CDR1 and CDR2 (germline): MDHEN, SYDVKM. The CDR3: CASSNLDLGQTFSGELFF. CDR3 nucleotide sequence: TGTGCCAGCAGCAACTTAGATCTGGGACAGACCTTTTCCGGGGAGCTGTTTTTT.

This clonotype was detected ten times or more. CDR3 loop: CASTRDVTTEAFF. The CDR3 DNA reads as TGTGCCAGCACCAGAGACGTGACCACTGAAGCTTTCTTT. The chain combines TRBV7-9 with TRBJ1-1; D not certain. V was cut by 7 bases and J by 4 bases, with 13 bases left in between. The CDR3 sequence is 13 residues long. Germline V gene lookup returns CDR1 SEHNR and CDR2 FQNEAQ (reference sequence).

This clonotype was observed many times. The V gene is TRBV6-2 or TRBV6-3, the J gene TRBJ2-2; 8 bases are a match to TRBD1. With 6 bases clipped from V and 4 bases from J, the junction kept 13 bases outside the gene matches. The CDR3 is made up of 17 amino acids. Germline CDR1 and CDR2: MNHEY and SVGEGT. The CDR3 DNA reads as TGTGCCAGCAGGCCATCCCCGAGACAGGGGTTCACCGGGGAGCTGTTTTTT. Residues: CASRPSPRQGFTGELFF.

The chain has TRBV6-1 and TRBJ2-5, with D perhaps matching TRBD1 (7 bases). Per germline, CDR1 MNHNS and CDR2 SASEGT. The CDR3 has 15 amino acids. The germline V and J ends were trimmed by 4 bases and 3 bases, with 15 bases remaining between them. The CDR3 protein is CASSGLDRDEETQYF. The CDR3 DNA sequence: TGTGCCAGCAGTGGACTAGACAGGGACGAAGAGACCCAGTACTTC.

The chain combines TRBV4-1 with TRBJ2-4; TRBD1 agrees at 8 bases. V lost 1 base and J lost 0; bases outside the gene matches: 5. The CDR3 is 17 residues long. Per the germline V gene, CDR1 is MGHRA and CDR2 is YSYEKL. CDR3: CASSQGTGPLAKNIQYF. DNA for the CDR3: TGCGCCAGCAGCCAAGGGACAGGGCCTCTAGCCAAAAACATTCAGTACTTC.

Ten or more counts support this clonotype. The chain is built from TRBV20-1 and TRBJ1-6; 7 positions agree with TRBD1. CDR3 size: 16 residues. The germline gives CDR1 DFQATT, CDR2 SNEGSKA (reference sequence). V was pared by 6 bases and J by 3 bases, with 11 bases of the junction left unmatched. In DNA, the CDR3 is TGCAGTGCAAGACGATCCCGGGACAGCTATAATTCACCCCTCCACTTT. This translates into CSARRSRDSYNSPLHF.

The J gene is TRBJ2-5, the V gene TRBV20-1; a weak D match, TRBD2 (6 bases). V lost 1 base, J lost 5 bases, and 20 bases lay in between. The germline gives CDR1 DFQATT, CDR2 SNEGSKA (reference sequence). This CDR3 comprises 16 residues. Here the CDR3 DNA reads TGCAGTGCTAGAGGAAGGTTTGCGGGATCGCTTGAGACCCAGTACTTC. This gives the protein CSARGRFAGSLETQYF.

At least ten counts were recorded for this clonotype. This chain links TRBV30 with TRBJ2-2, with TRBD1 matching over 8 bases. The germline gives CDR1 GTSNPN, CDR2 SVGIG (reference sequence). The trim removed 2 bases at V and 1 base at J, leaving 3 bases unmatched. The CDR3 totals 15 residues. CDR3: CAWSRGTGNTGELFF. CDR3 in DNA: TGTGCCTGGAGTCGTGGGACAGGGAACACCGGGGAGCTGTTTTTT.

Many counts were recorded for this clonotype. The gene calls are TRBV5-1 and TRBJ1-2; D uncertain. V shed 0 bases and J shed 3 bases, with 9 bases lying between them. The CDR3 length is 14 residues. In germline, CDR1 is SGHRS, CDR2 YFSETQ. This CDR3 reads CASSLGVIDYGYTF. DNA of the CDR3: TGCGCCAGCAGCTTGGGGGTGATCGACTATGGCTACACCTTC.

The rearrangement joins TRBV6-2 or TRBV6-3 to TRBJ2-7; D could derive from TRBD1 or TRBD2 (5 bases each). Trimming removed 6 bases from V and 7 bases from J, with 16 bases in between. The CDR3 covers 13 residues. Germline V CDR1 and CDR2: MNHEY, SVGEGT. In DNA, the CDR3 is TGTGCCAGCAGCACCGGGACGGAAAGAGAGCAGTACTTC. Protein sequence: CASSTGTEREQYF.